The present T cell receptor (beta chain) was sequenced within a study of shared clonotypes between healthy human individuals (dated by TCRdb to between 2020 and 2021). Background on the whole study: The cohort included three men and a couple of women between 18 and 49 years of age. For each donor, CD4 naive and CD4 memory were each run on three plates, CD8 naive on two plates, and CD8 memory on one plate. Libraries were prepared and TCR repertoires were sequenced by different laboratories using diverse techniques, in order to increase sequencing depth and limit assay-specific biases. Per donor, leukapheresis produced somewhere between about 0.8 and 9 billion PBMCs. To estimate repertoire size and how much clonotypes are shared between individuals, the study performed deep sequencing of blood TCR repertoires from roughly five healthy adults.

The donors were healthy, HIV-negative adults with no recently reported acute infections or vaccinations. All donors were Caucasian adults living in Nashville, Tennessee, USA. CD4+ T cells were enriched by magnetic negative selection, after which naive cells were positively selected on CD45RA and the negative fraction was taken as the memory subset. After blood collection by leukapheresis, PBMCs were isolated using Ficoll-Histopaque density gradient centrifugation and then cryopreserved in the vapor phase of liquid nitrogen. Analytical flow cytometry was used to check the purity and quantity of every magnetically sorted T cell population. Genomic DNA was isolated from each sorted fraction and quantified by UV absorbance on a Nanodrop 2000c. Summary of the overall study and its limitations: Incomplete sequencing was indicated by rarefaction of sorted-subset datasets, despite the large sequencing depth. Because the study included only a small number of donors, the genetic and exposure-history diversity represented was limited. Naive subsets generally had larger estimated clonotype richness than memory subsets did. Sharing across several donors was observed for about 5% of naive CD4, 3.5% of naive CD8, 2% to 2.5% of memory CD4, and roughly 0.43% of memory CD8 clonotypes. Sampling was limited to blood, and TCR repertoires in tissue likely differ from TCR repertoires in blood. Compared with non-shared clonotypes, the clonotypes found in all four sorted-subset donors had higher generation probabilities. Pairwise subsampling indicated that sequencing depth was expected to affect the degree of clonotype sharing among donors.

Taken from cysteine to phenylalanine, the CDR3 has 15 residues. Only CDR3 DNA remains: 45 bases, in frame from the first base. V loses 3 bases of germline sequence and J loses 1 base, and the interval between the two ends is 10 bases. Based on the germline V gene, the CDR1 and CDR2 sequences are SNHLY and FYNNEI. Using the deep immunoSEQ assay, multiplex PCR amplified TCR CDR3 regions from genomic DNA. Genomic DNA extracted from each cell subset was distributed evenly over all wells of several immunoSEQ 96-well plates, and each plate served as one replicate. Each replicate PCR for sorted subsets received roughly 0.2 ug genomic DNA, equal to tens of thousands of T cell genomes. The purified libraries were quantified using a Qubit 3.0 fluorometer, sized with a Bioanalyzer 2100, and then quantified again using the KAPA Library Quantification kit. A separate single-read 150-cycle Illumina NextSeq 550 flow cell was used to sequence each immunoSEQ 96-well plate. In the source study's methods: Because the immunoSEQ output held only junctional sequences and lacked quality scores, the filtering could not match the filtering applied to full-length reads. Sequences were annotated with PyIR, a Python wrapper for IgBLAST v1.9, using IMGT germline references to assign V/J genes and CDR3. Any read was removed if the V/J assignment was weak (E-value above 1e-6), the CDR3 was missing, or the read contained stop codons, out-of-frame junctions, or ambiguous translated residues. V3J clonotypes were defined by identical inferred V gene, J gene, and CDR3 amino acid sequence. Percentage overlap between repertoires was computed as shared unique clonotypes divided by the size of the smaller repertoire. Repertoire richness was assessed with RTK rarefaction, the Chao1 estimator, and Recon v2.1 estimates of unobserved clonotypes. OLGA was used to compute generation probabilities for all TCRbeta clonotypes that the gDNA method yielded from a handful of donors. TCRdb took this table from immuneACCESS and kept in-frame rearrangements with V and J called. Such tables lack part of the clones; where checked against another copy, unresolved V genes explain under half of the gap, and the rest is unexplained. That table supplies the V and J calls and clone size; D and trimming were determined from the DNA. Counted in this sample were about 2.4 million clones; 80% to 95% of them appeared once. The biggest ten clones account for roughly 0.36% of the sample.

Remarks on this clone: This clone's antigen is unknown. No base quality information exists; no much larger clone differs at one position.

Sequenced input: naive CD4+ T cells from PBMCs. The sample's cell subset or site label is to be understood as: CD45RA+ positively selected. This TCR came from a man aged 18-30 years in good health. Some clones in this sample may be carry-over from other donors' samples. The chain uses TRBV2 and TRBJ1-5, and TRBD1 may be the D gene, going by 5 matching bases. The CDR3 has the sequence CASSDLGTSNQPQHF. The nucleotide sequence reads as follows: TGTGCCAGCAGTGACCTAGGGACCAGCAATCAGCCCCAGCATTTT.